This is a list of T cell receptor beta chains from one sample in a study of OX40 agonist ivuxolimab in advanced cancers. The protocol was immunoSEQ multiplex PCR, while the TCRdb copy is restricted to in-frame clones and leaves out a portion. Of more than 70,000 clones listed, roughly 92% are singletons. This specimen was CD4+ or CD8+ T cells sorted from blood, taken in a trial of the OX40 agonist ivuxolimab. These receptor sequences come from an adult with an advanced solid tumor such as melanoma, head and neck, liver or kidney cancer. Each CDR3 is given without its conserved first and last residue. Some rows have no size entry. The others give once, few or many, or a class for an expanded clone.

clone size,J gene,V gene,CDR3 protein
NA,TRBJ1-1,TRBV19,ASSPPRTKNTEAF
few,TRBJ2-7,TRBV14,ASSRRQGSYEQY
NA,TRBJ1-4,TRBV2,ASRGDEEKLF
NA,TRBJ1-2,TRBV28,ASWSREGYGYT
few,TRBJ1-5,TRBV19,ASSIRQLQQPQH
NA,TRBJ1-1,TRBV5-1,ASSLGGGDTEAF
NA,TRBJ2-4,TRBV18,ASSPRETSVNIQY
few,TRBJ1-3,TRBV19,ASTQNPPGNTIY
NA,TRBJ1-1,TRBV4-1,ASSHHGQGGTEAF
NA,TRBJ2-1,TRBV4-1,ASSPGPQVFYNEQF
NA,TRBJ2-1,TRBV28,ASSLLDREQF
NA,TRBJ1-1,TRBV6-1,ASSAGTGTSWDTEAF
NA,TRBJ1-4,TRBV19,ASSIRGTGDEKLF
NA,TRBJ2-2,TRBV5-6,ASSLGWLAGNTGELF
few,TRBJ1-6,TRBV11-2,ASSFDVNSPLH
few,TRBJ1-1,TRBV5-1,ASSRGMNTEAF
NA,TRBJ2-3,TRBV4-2,ASSSSGAMKTDTQY
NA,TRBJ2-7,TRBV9,ASCQTIATIYEQY
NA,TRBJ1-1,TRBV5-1,ASSSDSINVKAF
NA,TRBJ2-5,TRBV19,AASRSGQGGVETQY
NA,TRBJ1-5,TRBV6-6,ASSSRQGGINQPQH
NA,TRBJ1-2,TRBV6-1,ASREGAGGYT
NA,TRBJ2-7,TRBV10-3,ATRRDLSNLDEQY
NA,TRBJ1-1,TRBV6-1,ASSAGTGETEAF
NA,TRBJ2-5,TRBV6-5,ASSNVEGGTQY
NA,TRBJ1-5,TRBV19,ASKPIIHSNQPQH
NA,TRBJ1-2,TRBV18,ASSPLSDQSNGYT